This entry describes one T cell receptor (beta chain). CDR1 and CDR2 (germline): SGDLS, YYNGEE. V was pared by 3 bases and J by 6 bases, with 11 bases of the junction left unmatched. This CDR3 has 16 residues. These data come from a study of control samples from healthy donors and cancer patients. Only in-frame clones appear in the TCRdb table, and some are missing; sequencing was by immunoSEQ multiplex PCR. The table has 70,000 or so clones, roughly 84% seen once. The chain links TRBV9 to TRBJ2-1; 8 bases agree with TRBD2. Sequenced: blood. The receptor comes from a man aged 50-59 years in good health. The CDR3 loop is CASSAKRAGVGNEQFF. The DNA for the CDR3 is TGTGCCAGCAGCGCCAAGAGAGCGGGAGTGGGCAATGAGCAGTTCTTC.